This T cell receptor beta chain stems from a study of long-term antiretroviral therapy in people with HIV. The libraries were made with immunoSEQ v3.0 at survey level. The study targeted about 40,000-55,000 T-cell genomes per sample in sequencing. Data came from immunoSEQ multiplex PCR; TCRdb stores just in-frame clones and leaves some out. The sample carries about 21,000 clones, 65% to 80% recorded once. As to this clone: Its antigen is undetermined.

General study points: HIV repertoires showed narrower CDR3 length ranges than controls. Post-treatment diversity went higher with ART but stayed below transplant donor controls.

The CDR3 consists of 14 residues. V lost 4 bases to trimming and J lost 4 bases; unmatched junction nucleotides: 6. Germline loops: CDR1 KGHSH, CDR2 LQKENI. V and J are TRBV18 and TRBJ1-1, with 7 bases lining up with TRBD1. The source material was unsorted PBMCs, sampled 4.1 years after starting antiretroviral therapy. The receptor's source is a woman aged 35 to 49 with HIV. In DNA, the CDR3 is TGTGCCAGCTCACAGGGGGCGCAGAGCACTGAAGCTTTCTTT. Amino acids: CASSQGAQSTEAFF.